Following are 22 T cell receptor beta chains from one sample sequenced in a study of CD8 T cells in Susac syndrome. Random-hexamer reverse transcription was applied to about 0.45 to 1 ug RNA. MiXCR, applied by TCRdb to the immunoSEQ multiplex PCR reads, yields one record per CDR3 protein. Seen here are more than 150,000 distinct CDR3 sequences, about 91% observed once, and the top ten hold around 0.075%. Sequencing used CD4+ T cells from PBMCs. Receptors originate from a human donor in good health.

DNA of the CDR3: TGTGCCACCGCTACCAAGCGGATCAGGAATACGCAGTATTTT. Translated, it gives CATATKRIRNTQYF. V usage is TRBV15 and J usage is TRBJ2-3, with D possibly being TRBD2 (5 bases). Germline assignment: CDR1 LNHNV and CDR2 YYDKDF (reference sequence). V gave up 8 bases and J gave up 7 bases, with 19 bases separating them. This CDR3 is 14 amino acids long.

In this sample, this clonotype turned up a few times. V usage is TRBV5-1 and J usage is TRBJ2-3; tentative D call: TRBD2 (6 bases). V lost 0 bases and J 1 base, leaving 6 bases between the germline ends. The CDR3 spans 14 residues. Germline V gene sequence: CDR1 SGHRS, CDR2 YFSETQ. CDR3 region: CASSLASGTDTQYF. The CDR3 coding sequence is TGCGCCAGCAGCTTGGCTAGCGGCACAGATACGCAGTATTTT.

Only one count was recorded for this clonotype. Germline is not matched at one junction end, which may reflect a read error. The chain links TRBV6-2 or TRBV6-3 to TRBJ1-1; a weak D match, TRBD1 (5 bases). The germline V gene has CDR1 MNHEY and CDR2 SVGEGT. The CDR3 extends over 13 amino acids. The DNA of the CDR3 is TGTGCCAGCAGTTATTGGGCTGGGACTGAAGTTTTCTTT. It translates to CASSYWAGTEVFF.

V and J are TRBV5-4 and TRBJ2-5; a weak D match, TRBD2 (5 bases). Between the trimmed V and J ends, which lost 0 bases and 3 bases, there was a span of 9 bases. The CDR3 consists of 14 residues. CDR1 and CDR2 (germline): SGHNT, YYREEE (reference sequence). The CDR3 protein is CASSLGSGKETQYF. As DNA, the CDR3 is TGTGCCAGCAGCTTGGGGTCGGGAAAAGAGACCCAGTACTTC. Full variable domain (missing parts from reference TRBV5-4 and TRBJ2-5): ETGVTQSPTHLIKTRGQQVTLRCSSQSGHNTVSWYQQALGQGPQFIFQYYREEENGRGNFPPRFSGLQFPNYSSELNVNALELDDSALYLCASSLGSGKETQYFGPGTRLLVL.

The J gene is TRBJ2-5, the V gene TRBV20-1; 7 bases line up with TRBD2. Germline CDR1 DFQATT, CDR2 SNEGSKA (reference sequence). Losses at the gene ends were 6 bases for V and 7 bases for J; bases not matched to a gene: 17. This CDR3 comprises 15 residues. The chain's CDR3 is CSAITGGRAVRTQYF. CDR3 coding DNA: TGCAGTGCCATCACAGGAGGGAGGGCCGTGCGGACCCAGTACTTC.

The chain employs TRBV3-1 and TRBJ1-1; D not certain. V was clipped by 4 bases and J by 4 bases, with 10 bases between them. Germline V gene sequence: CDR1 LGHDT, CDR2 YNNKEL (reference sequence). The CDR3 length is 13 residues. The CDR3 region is CASSRVGGTEAFF. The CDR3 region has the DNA TGTGCCAGCAGCCGCGTGGGTGGCACTGAAGCTTTCTTT.

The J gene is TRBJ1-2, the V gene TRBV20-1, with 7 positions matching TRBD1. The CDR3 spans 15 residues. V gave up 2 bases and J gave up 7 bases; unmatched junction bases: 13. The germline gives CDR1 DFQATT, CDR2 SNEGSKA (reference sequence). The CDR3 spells CSARPRTGSVSGYTF. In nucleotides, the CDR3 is TGCAGTGCTAGACCCCGGACAGGATCCGTTAGTGGCTACACCTTC.

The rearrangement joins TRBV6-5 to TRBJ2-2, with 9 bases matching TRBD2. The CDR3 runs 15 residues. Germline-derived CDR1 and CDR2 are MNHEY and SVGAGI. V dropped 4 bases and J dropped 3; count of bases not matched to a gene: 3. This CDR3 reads CASSFSGRYTGELFF. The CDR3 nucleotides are TGTGCCAGCAGTTTTAGCGGGAGATACACCGGGGAGCTGTTTTTT.

The CDR3 protein is CASSGVTGTGAGANVLTF. The CDR3, as DNA: TGTGCCAGCAGTGGGGTCACCGGGACGGGGGCTGGGGCCAACGTCCTGACTTTC. The genes are TRBV28 and TRBJ2-6, with a tentative D call TRBD2 (6 bases). In germline, CDR1 is MDHEN, CDR2 SYDVKM. Trimming removed 5 bases at V and 2 bases at J, with 19 bases between. CDR3 length: 18 residues.

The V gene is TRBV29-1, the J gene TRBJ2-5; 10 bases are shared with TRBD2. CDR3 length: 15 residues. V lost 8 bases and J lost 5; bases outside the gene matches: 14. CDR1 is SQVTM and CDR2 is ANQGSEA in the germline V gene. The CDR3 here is CSTTSGRLPWETQYF. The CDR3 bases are TGCAGCACGACTAGCGGGCGACTCCCCTGGGAGACCCAGTACTTC.

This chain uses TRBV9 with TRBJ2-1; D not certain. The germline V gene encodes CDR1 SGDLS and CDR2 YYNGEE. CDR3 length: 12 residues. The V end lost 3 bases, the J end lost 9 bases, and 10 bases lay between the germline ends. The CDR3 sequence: CASSEGSGEQFF. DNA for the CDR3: TGTGCCAGCAGCGAGGGATCAGGTGAGCAGTTCTTC. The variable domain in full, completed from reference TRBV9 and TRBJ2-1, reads DSGVTQTPKHLITATGQRVTLRCSPRSGDLSVYWYQQSLDQGLQFLIQYYNGEERAKGNILERFSAQQFPDLHSELNLSSLELGDSALYFCASSEGSGEQFFGPGTRLTVL.

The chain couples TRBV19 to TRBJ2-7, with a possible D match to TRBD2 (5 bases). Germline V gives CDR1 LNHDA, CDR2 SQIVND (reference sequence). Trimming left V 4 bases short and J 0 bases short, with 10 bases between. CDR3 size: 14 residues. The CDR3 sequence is CASSNGESSYEQYF. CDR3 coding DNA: TGTGCCAGTAGTAATGGGGAGAGCTCCTACGAGCAGTACTTC.

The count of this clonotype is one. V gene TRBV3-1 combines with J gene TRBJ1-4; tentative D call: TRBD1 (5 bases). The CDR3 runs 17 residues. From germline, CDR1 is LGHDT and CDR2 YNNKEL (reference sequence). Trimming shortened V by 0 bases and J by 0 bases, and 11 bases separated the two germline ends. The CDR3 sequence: CASSQDRGGTTNEKLFF. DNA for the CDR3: TGTGCCAGCAGCCAAGACCGTGGGGGGACAACTAATGAAAAACTGTTTTTT. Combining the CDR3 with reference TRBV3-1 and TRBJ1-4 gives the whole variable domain DTAVSQTPKYLVTQMGNDKSIKCEQNLGHDTMYWYKQDSKKFLKIMFSYNNKELIINETVPNRFSPKSPDKAHLNLHINSLELGDSAVYFCASSQDRGGTTNEKLFFGSGTQLSVL.

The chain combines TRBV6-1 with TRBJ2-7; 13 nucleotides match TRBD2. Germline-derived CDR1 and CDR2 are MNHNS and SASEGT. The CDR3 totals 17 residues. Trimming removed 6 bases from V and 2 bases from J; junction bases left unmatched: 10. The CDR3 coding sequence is TGTGCCAGCAGCGATACCTTCGGGACTAGCGGGACCTACGAGCAGTACTTC. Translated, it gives CASSDTFGTSGTYEQYF.

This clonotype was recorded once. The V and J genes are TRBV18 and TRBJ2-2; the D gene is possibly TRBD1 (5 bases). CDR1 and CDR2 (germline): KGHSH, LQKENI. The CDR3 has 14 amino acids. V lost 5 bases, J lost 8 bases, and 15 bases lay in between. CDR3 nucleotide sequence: TGTGCCAGCTCATCGAGCGCAGGGAAGGGGGAGCTGTTTTTT. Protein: CASSSSAGKGELFF.

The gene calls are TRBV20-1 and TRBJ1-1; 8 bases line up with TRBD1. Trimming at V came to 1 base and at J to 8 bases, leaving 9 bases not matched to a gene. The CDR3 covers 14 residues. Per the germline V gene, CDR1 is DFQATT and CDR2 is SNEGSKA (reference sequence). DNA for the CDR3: TGCAGTGCTAGAGCAGGCAGGGGGCCAGGGGAAGCTTTCTTT. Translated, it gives CSARAGRGPGEAFF.

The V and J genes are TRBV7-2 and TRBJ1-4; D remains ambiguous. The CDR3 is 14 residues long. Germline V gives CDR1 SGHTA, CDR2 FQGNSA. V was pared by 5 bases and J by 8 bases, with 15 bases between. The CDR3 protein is CASSDRRGREKLFF. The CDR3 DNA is TGTGCCAGCAGCGACCGTAGAGGGCGAGAAAAACTGTTTTTT.

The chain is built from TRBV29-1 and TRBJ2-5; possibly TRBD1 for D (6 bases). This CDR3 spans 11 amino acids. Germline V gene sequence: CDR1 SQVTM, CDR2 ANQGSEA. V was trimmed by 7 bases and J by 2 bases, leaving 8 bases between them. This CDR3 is CSADRQETQYF. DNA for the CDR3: TGCAGCGCGGACAGACAAGAGACCCAGTACTTC. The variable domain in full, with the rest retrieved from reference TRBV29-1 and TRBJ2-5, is SAVISQKPSRDICQRGTSLTIQCQVDSQVTMMFWYRQQPGQSLTLIATANQGSEATYESGFVIDKFPISRPNLTFSTLTVSNMSPEDSSIYLCSADRQETQYFGPGTRLLVL.

The CDR3 DNA sequence: TGTGCCAGCAGCCACGGACAATTTGAAGCTTTCTTT. Protein sequence: CASSHGQFEAFF. The chain is built from TRBV3-1 and TRBJ1-1; tentatively, D is TRBD1 (5 bases). The germline gives CDR1 LGHDT, CDR2 YNNKEL (reference sequence). V was pared by 3 bases and J by 7 bases, with 9 bases between. This CDR3 is 12 amino acids long.

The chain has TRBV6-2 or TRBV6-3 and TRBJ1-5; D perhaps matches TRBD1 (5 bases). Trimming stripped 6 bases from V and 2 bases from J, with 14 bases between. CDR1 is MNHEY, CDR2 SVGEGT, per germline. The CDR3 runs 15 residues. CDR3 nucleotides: TGTGCCAGCAGCCTCCGGGGGAATGGCAATCAGCCCCAGCATTTT. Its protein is CASSLRGNGNQPQHF.

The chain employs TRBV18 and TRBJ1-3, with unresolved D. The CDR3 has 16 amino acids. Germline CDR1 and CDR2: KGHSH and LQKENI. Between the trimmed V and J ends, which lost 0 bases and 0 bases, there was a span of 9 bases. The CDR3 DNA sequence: TGTGCCAGCTCACCACCGGAGGCCAACTCTGGAAACACCATATATTTT. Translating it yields CASSPPEANSGNTIYF.

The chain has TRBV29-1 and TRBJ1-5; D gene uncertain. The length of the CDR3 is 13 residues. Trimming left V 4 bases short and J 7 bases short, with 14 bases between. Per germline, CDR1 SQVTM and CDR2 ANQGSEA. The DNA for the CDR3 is TGCAGCGTTGTTAAGAGCGAGGGCCAGCCCCAGCATTTT. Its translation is CSVVKSEGQPQHF.